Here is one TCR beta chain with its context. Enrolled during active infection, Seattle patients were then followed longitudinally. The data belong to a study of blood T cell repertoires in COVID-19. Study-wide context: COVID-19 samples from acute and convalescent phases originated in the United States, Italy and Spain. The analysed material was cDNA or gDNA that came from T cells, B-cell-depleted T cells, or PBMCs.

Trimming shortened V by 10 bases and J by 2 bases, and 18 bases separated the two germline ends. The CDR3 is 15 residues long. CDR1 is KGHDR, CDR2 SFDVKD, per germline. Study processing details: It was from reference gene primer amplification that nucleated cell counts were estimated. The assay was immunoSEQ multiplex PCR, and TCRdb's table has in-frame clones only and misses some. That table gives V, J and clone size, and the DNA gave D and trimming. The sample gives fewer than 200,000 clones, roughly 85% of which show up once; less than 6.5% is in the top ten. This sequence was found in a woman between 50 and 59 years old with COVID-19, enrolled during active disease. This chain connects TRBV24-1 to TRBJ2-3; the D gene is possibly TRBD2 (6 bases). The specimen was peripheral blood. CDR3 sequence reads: CATGRVGGNTDTQYF. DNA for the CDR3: TGTGCCACGGGGAGAGTGGGGGGAAACACAGATACGCAGTATTTT.